Listed here are 7 T cell receptor beta chains from one sample, sequenced in a study of T cells after yellow fever vaccination. In TCRdb, the 5' RACE reads were re-called with MiXCR into one record per CDR3 protein. There are about 210,000 distinct CDR3 sequences in the sample; approximately 3.3% occur only once, and 3.2% lies in the top ten. Material: CD4+ T cells sorted from PBMCs, obtained 10 days after the yellow fever booster vaccination. The source of these receptors is a man younger than 30 who received the YFV17D yellow fever vaccine.

This clonotype was picked up many times. One junction end disagrees with the germline gene, perhaps due to a read error. The V gene is TRBV7-9, the J gene TRBJ2-7; no firm D call. The CDR3 is 11 residues long. Germline CDR1 and CDR2: SEHNR and FQNEAQ (reference sequence). CDR3 sequence: CASTLNSEQYF. In DNA form, the CDR3 reads TGTGCCAGCACCTTAAACTCCGAGCAGTACTTC.

This clonotype was seen ten or more times. CDR3 coding DNA: TGTGCCAGTAGGCGACAGGGGCGCAATCAGCCCCAGCATTTT. Translation gives CASRRQGRNQPQHF. The chain links TRBV19 to TRBJ1-5; 8 nucleotides agree with TRBD1. With V trimmed by 6 bases and J by 2 bases, 3 bases remained unmatched. The germline V gene encodes CDR1 LNHDA and CDR2 SQIVND (reference sequence). The CDR3 is 14 amino acids.

This clonotype was detected ten times or more. In DNA, the CDR3 is TGCGCCAGCGGGGACAGGAATGAAAAACTGTTTTTT. This sequence encodes CASGDRNEKLFF. The rearrangement links TRBV10-2 to TRBJ1-4, with TRBD1 identical over 8 bases. V lost 8 bases, J lost 5 bases, and 1 base stayed unmatched. CDR1 is WSHSY and CDR2 is SAAADI in the germline V gene. The CDR3 length is 12 residues.

This clonotype was counted only a few times. This rearrangement joins TRBV1 to TRBJ2-1; the table assigns TRBD1, which was not confirmed against the DNA. TRBV1 is an annotated pseudogene. This CDR3 has 13 residues. CDR3 amino acids: CTSSPDRRNEQFF. The CDR3 DNA is TGCACCAGCAGCCCGGACAGGAGGAATGAGCAGTTCTTC.

This clonotype was picked up a small number of times. CDR3 bases: TGTGCCAGCAGTGTGGCCGATAGGAGATCACCCCTCCACTTT. Protein sequence: CASSVADRRSPLHF. V is TRBV6-1 and J is TRBJ1-6; D uncertain. This CDR3 is built from 14 residues. The V and J ends lost 4 bases and 10 bases respectively, with 14 bases between them. Germline-derived CDR1 and CDR2 are MNHNS and SASEGT.

CDR3 residues: CATSELASGGALDTGELFF. In DNA, the CDR3 is TGTGCCACCAGTGAGCTCGCCAGCGGGGGAGCCCTTGACACCGGGGAGCTGTTTTTT. The chain joins TRBV24-1 to TRBJ2-2, with TRBD2 matching over 8 bases. This CDR3 spans 19 amino acids. The germline CDR1 and CDR2 sequences are KGHDR and SFDVKD. V lost 4 bases and J lost 3; bases outside the gene matches: 15.

This clonotype has a count of ten or more. The chain combines TRBV10-3 with TRBJ1-2, with a weak D call TRBD1 (5 bases). This CDR3 has 14 amino acids. Trimming removed 6 bases at V and 8 bases at J, with 19 bases between. Germline assignment: CDR1 ENHRY and CDR2 SYGVKD. Written as DNA, the CDR3 is TGTGCCATCAGCCGGATTGGGACTGCCGTGGGCTACACCTTC. Translation: CAISRIGTAVGYTF.